Here is one TCR beta chain with its context. These data come from a study of CDR3 diversity in severe acne. This CDR3 contains 17 residues. Trimming left V 0 bases short and J 4 bases short, with 17 bases between. The V gene's germline CDR1 is LGHNA and CDR2 YNFKEQ. MiXCR was run by TCRdb on the PCR reads, yielding one entry per CDR3 protein. In the table there are roughly 100,000 distinct CDR3 sequences, about half of which are singletons. This rearrangement joins TRBV4-2 to TRBJ2-3; perhaps TRBD2 as D (6 bases). The source material was blood. This clonotype was obtained from a male donor with acne. The CDR3 protein is CASSQESPGSIADTQYF. As DNA, the CDR3 is TGTGCCAGCAGCCAAGAGTCTCCCGGGAGTATAGCAGATACGCAGTATTTT.